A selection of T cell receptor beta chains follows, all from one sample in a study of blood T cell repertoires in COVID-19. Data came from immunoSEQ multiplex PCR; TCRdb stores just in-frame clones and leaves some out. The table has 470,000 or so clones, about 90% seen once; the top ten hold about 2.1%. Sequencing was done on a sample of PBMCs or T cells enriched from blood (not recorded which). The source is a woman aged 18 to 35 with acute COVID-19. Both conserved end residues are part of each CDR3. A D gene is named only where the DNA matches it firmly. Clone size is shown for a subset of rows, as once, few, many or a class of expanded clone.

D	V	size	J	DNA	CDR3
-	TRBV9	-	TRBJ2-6	TGTGCCAGCACTCGGGAGGGGGCCAACGTCCTGACTTTC	CASTREGANVLTF
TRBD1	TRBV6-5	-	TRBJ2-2	TGTGCCAGCAGTTACAACAGGGGGCGCACCGGGGAGCTGTTTTTT	CASSYNRGRTGELFF
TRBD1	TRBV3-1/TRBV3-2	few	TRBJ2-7	TGTGCCAGCAGCCAAAGGGACAGCTTCTACGAGCAGTACTTC	CASSQRDSFYEQYF
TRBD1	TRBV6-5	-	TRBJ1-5	TGTGCCACGAGACAGGGTGAAGTTAGCAATCAGCCCCAGCATTTT	CATRQGEVSNQPQHF
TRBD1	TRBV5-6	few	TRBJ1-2	TGTGCCAGCAGGCCGACAGGGGGCGTGTTTGGCTACACCTTC	CASRPTGGVFGYTF
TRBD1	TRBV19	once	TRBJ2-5	TGTGCCAGTACGGGACAGGGCGGGACCCAGTACTTC	CASTGQGGTQYF
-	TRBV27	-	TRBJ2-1	TGTGCCAGCAGTCCAAAACAGGGTGGTGAGCAGTTCTTC	CASSPKQGGEQFF
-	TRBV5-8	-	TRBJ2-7	TGTGCCAGCAGCGGGGGCCCAGGGGCCTACGAGCAGTACTTC	CASSGGPGAYEQYF
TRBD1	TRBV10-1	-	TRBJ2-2	TGCGCCAGCAGGGACAGGGACACCGGGGAGCTGTTTTTT	CASRDRDTGELFF
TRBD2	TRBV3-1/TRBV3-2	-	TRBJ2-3	TGTGCCAGCAGCCAAGGAGCGACTAGCGGGAGTTTCTCAGATACGCAGTATTTT	CASSQGATSGSFSDTQYF
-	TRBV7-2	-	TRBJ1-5	TGTGCCAGCAGCGCGAACCCAGGGATTCAGCCCCAGCATTTT	CASSANPGIQPQHF
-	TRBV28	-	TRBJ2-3	TGTGCCAGCAGTTTATTGGCGGGAGATACGCAGTATTTT	CASSLLAGDTQYF
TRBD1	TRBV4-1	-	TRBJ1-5	TGCGCCAGCAGCCAGGCAGGGACAGGGGATAGCAATCAGCCCCAGCATTTT	CASSQAGTGDSNQPQHF
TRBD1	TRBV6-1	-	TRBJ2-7	TGTGCCAGCAGTGAAATGAGACAGGGAATGACCGAGCAGTACTTC	CASSEMRQGMTEQYF
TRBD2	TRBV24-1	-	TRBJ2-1	TGTGCCACCAGTTCTGCCGGGACTAGCGGGGGGGGGAATGAGCAGTTCTTC	CATSSAGTSGGGNEQFF
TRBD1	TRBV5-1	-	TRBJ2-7	TGCGCCAGCAGCTTGGCAGGACAGGGTAGCTACGAGCAGTACTTC	CASSLAGQGSYEQYF
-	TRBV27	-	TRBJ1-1	TGTGCCAGCATACCGAGCGTGGTGAACACTGAAGCTTTCTTT	CASIPSVVNTEAFF
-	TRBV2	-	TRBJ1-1	TGTGCCAGCAGTGTATTGGGGCAGGGTATAAGCACTGAAGCTTTCTTT	CASSVLGQGISTEAFF
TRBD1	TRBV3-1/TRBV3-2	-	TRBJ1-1	TGTGCCAGCAGCCCGGCAGACCCCGGGACAGATGAAGCTTTCTTT	CASSPADPGTDEAFF
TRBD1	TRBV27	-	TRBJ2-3	TGTGCCAGCAGTATTTTAGGGGACAGGGGAGAAGATACGCAGTATTTT	CASSILGDRGEDTQYF
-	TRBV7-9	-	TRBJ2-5	TGTGCCAGCAGCTTAGAACTAATCGAGACCCAGTACTTC	CASSLELIETQYF
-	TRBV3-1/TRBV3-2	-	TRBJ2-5	TGTGCCAGCAGCCAGATAGCAACTAGCCAAGAGACCCAGTACTTC	CASSQIATSQETQYF
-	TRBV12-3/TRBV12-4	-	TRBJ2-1	TGTGCCAGCAGTTTAGCCGTTATCCACGGGCAGTTCTTC	CASSLAVIHGQFF
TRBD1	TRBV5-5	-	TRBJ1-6	TGTGCCAGCAGCTTGGTTTCAGGGGGAAATTCACCCCTCCACTTT	CASSLVSGGNSPLHF
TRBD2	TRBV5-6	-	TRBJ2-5	TGTGCCAGCAGCTCACTAGCGGGGGGGCGGGAGACCCAGTACTTC	CASSSLAGGRETQYF
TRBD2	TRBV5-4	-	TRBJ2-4	TGTGCCAGCAGCTTGACCAAACTAGCGGGGTCAAACATTCAGTACTTC	CASSLTKLAGSNIQYF
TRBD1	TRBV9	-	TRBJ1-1	TGTGCCAGCAGCGTAGAGGGGGCGCGGGGGGATGAAGCTTTCTTT	CASSVEGARGDEAFF
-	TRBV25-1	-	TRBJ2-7	TGTGCCAGCATCACAGGTACGAGGCAGTACTTC	CASITGTRQYF
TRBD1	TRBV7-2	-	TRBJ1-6	TGTGCCAGCAGTTTTCAGGGGGCGCGGAATTCACCCCTCCACTTT	CASSFQGARNSPLHF
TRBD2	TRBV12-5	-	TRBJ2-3	TGTGCTAGTGGTTATAGCGGGAGGGGCACAGATACGCAGTATTTT	CASGYSGRGTDTQYF
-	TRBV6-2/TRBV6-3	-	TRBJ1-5	TGTGCCAGCAGTTTGGGGCGGACCAATCAGCCCCAGCATTTT	CASSLGRTNQPQHF
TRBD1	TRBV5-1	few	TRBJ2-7	TGCGCCAGCAGCTTAGGACAGGGGAACGAGCAGTACTTC	CASSLGQGNEQYF
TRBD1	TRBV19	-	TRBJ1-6	TGTGCCAGTAACCGACAGGGAGGTAACTCACCCCTCCACTTT	CASNRQGGNSPLHF
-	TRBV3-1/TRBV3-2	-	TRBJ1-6	TGTGCCAGCAGCCTCAAAGGGTTAGGACAGAGCTCCTATAATTCGCCCCTCCACTTT	CASSLKGLGQSSYNSPLHF
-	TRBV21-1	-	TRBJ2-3	TGTGCCAGCAGCAAAGACGGGACTAGCGGGATTACTAGCACAGATACGCAGTATTTT	CASSKDGTSGITSTDTQYF
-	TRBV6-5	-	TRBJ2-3	TGTGCCAGTAGCGTAACTAGCACAGATACGCAGTATTTT	CASSVTSTDTQYF
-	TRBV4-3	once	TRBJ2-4	TGCGCCAGCAGCCAAGGTTGGCGGGGACTAGCCAAAAACATTCAGTACTTC	CASSQGWRGLAKNIQYF
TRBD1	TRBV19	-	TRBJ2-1	TGTGCCACCCAAACCGGACAGGGGAATGAGCAGTTCTTC	CATQTGQGNEQFF
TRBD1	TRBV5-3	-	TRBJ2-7	TGTGCCAGAAGCTCCGGGACAGACTCCTACGAGCAGTACTTC	CARSSGTDSYEQYF
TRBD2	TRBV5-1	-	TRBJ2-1	TGCGCCAGCAGCTCCCCCGGGACTAGATTCACTGAGCAGTTCTTC	CASSSPGTRFTEQFF
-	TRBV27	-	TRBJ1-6	TGTGCCAGCAGTTTAAAGGAGGGGCGGAATTCACCCCTCCACTTT	CASSLKEGRNSPLHF
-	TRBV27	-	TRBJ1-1	TGTGCCAGCAGTACCGACGGGGGAGCGACTGAAGCTTTCTTT	CASSTDGGATEAFF
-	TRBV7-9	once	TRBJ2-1	TGTGCCAGCAGCTTAGTTGGGGGGATGGGATATGAGCAGTTCTTC	CASSLVGGMGYEQFF
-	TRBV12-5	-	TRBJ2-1	TGTGCTAGTGGTTTGGGTTCCCTCTACAATGAGCAGTTCTTC	CASGLGSLYNEQFF
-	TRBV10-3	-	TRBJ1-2	TGTGCCATCAGTGAGGAGCGGCAGGGCTACACCTTC	CAISEERQGYTF
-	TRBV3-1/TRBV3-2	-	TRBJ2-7	TGTGCCAGCAGCCAAGTACGGGACTCCTACGAGCAGTACTTC	CASSQVRDSYEQYF
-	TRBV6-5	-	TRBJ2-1	TGTGCCAGCAGTTACTCGTTGAAGGGGAATGAGCAGTTCTTC	CASSYSLKGNEQFF
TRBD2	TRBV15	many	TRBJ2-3	TGTGCCACCAGCAGAGATCGTGGTAGCGGGAGTTCTACGCAGTATTTT	CATSRDRGSGSSTQYF
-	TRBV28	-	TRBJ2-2	TGTGCCAGCAGATCACAGGGGATGCGCGGGATAAACACCGGGGAGCTGTTTTTT	CASRSQGMRGINTGELFF
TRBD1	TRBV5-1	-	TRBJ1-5	TGCGCCAGCAGCTTACAGGGGGATGTCAATCAGCCCCAGCATTTT	CASSLQGDVNQPQHF
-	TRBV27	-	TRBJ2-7	TGTGCCAGCAGTTTATGGGGCGAGAATGCCTACGAGCAGTACTTC	CASSLWGENAYEQYF
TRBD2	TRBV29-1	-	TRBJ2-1	TGCAGCGTTGAGACTAGCGGGGGTCCTAGCTCCTACAATGAGCAGTTCTTC	CSVETSGGPSSYNEQFF
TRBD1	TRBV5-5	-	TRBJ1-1	TGTGCCAGCAGCTCAAGGACAGGGTTGAACACTGAAGCTTTCTTT	CASSSRTGLNTEAFF
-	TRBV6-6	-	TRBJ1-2	TGTGCCAGCAGTTACTCTCAGGGCGAGAGCTATGGCTACACCTTC	CASSYSQGESYGYTF
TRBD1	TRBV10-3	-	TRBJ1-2	TGTGCCATCAGGAGTGACAGGGCCGGCGACTATGGCTACACCTTC	CAIRSDRAGDYGYTF
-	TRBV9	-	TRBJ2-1	TGTGCCAGCAGTCAGGGCGCCGGATACAATGAGCAGTTCTTC	CASSQGAGYNEQFF
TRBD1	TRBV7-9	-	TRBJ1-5	TGTGCCAGCAGCCGACAGGGGAGTCGGCAGCCCCAGCATTTT	CASSRQGSRQPQHF
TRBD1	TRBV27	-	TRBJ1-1	TGTGCCAGCAGTTACGACAGGGAAAACACTGAAGCTTTCTTT	CASSYDRENTEAFF
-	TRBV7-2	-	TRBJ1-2	TGTGCCAGCAGCGAAATGGGGGGAATATACTATGGCTACACCTTC	CASSEMGGIYYGYTF
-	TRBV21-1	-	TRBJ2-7	TGTGCCAGCAGCAAAGGGGGGACAGGGAATTACGAGCAGTACTTC	CASSKGGTGNYEQYF